The clone carrying this T cell receptor beta chain was observed at least ten times. Its antigen is still unknown. The data derive from a study of neurological immune-mediated disorders. Overall study results and limits: Subjects shared no identical expanded-clone CDR3 amino acid sequences, suggesting private TCR-beta repertoires in all groups. HTLV-1-associated myelopathy ranked highest for TCR clonal expansion and multiple sclerosis lowest, beneath healthy controls.

The time point: longitudinal time-point 2. 5'RACE with 10-nucleotide random UMIs produced the cDNA. From 15-18 subjects, every sequencing run obtained over 190 million TCR-beta sequences. Using its own MiXCR run on the 5' RACE reads, TCRdb lists one record per CDR3 protein. The sample includes roughly 60,000 distinct CDR3 sequences, roughly 9.7% seen only once; the top ten take roughly an eighth. The V gene's germline CDR1 is MDHEN and CDR2 SYDVKM. This CDR3 has 16 amino acids. V was shortened by 5 bases and J by 1 base, with 15 bases between the two germline ends. This clonotype originated in a man aged 25 to 40 in good health. Source material: PBMCs. The rearrangement joins TRBV28 to TRBJ1-5; D is undetermined. CDR3 residues: CASSPLGRISNQPQHF. The CDR3 coding sequence is TGTGCCAGCAGTCCCCTGGGCCGGATAAGCAATCAGCCCCAGCATTTT.